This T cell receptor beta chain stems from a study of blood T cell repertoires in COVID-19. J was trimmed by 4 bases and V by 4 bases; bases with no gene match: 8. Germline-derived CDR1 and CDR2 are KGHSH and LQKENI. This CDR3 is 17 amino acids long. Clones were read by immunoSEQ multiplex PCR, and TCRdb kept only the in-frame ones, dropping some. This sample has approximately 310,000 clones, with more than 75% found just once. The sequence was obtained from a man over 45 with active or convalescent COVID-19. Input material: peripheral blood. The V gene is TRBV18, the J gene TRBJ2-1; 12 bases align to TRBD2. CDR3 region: CASSRELAGGPYNEQFF. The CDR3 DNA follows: TGTGCCAGCTCACGCGAACTAGCGGGGGGCCCTTACAATGAGCAGTTCTTC.